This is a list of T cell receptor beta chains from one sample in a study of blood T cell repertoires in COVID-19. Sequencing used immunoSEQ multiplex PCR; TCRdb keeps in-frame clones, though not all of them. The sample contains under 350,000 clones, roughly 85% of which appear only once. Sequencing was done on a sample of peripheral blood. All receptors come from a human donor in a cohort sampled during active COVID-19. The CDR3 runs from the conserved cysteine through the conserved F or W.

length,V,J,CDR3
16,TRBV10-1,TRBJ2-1,CASSESGLAGGNEQFF
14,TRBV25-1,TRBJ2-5,CASSEGQARETQYF
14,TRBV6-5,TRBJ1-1,CASRAGQGSTEAFF
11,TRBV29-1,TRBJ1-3,CSVEDQYTIYF
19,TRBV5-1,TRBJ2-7,CASSLANAQGSRVAYEQYF
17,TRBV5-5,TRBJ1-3,CASSFGAPRGSGNTIYF
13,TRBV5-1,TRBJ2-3,CASSHSGVDTQYF
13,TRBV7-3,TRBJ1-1,CASGQDRGAEAFF
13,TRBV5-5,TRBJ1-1,CASSWGREGEAFF
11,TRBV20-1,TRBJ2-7,CSALRDTEQYF
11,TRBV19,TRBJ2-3,CASSIRGTQYF
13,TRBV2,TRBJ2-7,CASKRGGSNEQYF
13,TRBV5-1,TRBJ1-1,CASSLAGITEAFF
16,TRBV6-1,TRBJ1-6,CASSELGGVYNSPLHF
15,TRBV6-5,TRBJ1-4,CASRSTGTTNEKLFF
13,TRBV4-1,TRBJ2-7,CASSFSLSLEQYF
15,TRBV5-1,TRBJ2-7,CASSLFATGSYEQYF
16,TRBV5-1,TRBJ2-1,CASSLSGGGPYNEQFF
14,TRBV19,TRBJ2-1,CASSIGAVYNEQFF
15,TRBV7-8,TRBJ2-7,CASSLPTSGTYEQYF
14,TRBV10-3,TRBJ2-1,CAARDIELHNEQFF
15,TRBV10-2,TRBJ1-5,CASSESRGGGQPQHF